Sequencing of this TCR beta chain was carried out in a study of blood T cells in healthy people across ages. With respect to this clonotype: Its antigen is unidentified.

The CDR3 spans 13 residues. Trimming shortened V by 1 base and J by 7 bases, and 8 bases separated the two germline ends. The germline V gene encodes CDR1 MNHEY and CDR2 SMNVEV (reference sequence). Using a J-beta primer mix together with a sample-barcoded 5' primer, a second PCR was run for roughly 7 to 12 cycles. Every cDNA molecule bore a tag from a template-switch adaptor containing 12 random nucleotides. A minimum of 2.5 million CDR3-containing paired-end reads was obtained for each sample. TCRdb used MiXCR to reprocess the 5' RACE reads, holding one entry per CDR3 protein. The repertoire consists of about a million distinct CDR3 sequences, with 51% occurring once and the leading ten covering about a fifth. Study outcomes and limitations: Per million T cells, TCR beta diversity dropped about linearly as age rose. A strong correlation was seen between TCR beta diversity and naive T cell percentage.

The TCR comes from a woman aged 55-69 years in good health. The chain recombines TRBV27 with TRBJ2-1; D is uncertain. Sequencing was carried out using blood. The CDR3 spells CASSLFLGNEQFF. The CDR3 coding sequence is TGTGCCAGCAGTTTATTTTTAGGTAATGAGCAGTTCTTC.